A single sample is the source of the 18 T cell receptor beta chains below, sequenced in a study of CD8 T cells in ankylosing spondylitis. TCRdb called the 5' RACE reads again in MiXCR, with one record for every CDR3 protein. Among about 240,000 distinct CDR3 sequences listed, roughly a tenth were seen once. The sample was blood, either unsorted or a sorted T cell fraction (not recorded which). Receptor source: a male donor with ankylosing spondylitis or in good health (not recorded which).

This clonotype was found many times. This chain joins TRBV7-6 and TRBJ2-7; D perhaps matches TRBD2 (6 bases). Between the trimmed V and J ends, which lost 7 bases and 1 base, there was a span of 23 bases. Germline values: CDR1 SGHVS, CDR2 FNYEAQ. This CDR3 is built from 17 residues. This chain's CDR3 is CASTLEEGIFKSYEQYF. CDR3 bases: TGTGCCAGCACCCTAGAGGAGGGGATCTTCAAGTCCTACGAGCAGTACTTC.

V and J are TRBV7-2 and TRBJ2-1; D might be TRBD1 or TRBD2, each matching 6 bases. The CDR3 consists of 13 residues. The V end lost 4 bases, the J end lost 11 bases, and 15 bases lay between the germline ends. Germline V gene sequence: CDR1 SGHTA, CDR2 FQGNSA. CDR3 bases: TGTGCCAGCAGCTCCCCTGGAGGGGGGAAGCAGTTCTTC. It is translated as CASSSPGGGKQFF.

The chain joins TRBV6-1 to TRBJ2-5; D is unclear. V was trimmed by 0 bases and J by 4 bases, leaving 3 bases between them. The CDR3 runs 12 residues. From germline, CDR1 is MNHNS and CDR2 SASEGT. CDR3 sequence reads: CASSEAGETQYF. CDR3 nucleotides: TGTGCCAGCAGTGAAGCCGGAGAGACCCAGTACTTC.

A few counts support this clonotype. The chain carries TRBV7-9 and TRBJ2-1; D assignment may be TRBD1 or TRBD2 (5 bases each). The CDR3 is 16 amino acids. Trimming removed 5 bases at V and 0 bases at J, with 14 bases between. CDR1 is SEHNR, CDR2 FQNEAQ, per germline (reference sequence). The CDR3 here is CASSKLGVSSYNEQFF. For the CDR3, the DNA is TGTGCCAGCAGCAAACTAGGGGTGAGCTCCTACAATGAGCAGTTCTTC.

V is TRBV5-1 and J is TRBJ2-1; TRBD1 aligns across 7 bases. The CDR3 has 14 amino acids. Germline loops: CDR1 SGHRS, CDR2 YFSETQ. J lost 10 bases, V lost 2 bases, and 9 bases had no gene match. The CDR3 region has the DNA TGCGCCAGCAGCTTATCGGACAGGTGGTCCGAGCAGTTCTTC. Its protein product is CASSLSDRWSEQFF.

This clonotype appeared many times. The gene calls are TRBV20-1 and TRBJ1-6; D call uncertain. Germline V gene lookup returns CDR1 DFQATT and CDR2 SNEGSKA (reference sequence). CDR3 length: 16 residues. V lost 5 bases, J lost 4 bases, and 18 bases lay in between. The CDR3 DNA sequence: TGCAGTGCTTCCCCCGCTGGTATGGGTTATAATTCACCCCTCCACTTT. Translating it yields CSASPAGMGYNSPLHF.

At least ten counts were recorded for this clonotype. The chain is built from TRBV7-2 and TRBJ2-1; TRBD2 matches 8 bases. After removal of 4 bases from V and 5 bases from J, the junction contained 7 bases not matched to a gene. The V gene's germline CDR1 is SGHTA and CDR2 FQGNSA. This CDR3 is 15 amino acids long. CDR3 protein: CASSSVAGGNNEQFF. CDR3 in DNA: TGTGCCAGCAGCTCCGTGGCGGGGGGTAACAATGAGCAGTTCTTC.

A few counts support this clonotype. The V call is TRBV11-3, the J call TRBJ2-1, with D unresolved. The CDR3 has 13 amino acids. The germline V gene encodes CDR1 SGHNT and CDR2 YENEEA. V dropped 4 bases and J dropped 3 bases, with 7 bases sitting between them. The CDR3 nucleotides read TGTGCCAGCAGCTCCCCTGTCTACAATGAGCAGTTCTTC. Encoded protein: CASSSPVYNEQFF.

This clonotype has at least ten counts. This CDR3 is CSARDPRTGDTGELFF. In DNA, the CDR3 is TGCAGTGCTAGGGATCCCCGGACAGGGGACACCGGGGAGCTGTTTTTT. V is TRBV20-1 and J is TRBJ2-2; TRBD1 aligns across 9 bases. V was clipped by 3 bases and J by 3 bases; unmatched bases: 8. Germline CDR1 DFQATT, CDR2 SNEGSKA (reference sequence). This CDR3 is built from 16 residues.

This clonotype was counted ten times or more. This chain joins TRBV10-3 and TRBJ2-2; D gene uncertain. The CDR3 totals 14 residues. The germline gives CDR1 ENHRY, CDR2 SYGVKD. Trimming removed 6 bases from V and 2 bases from J, with 10 bases in between. CDR3 sequence reads: CAIRGMGNTGELFF. In nucleotides, the CDR3 is TGTGCCATCAGGGGGATGGGCAACACCGGGGAGCTGTTTTTT.

This clonotype was seen a few times. The rearrangement uses TRBV5-1 and TRBJ2-7; TRBD1 aligns across 8 bases. With 3 bases clipped from V and 4 bases from J, the junction kept 3 bases outside the gene matches. The CDR3 is made up of 13 amino acids. Germline lookup yields CDR1 SGHRS and CDR2 YFSETQ. The CDR3 sequence is CASSSTGEYEQYF. CDR3 nucleotide sequence: TGCGCCAGCAGCTCGACAGGGGAGTACGAGCAGTACTTC.

This clonotype was observed at least ten times. The chain has TRBV12-5 and TRBJ1-1, with a weak D call TRBD1 (6 bases). Germline assignment: CDR1 LGHNT and CDR2 FRNRAP. V lost 1 base and J lost 7, with 13 bases in between. The length of the CDR3 is 14 residues. The CDR3 spells CASGLAGTRSEAFF. DNA of the CDR3: TGTGCTAGTGGTTTGGCCGGGACACGGAGTGAAGCTTTCTTT. Full variable domain (missing parts from reference TRBV12-5 and TRBJ1-1): DARVTQTPRHKVTEMGQEVTMRCQPILGHNTVFWYRQTMMQGLELLAYFRNRAPLDDSGMPKDRFSAEMPDATLATLKIQPSEPRDSAVYFCASGLAGTRSEAFFGQGTRLTVV.

This clonotype occurred many times. This chain links TRBV20-1 with TRBJ1-2; D is ambiguous. V was shortened by 0 bases and J by 5 bases, with 10 bases between the two germline ends. Germline-derived CDR1 and CDR2 are DFQATT and SNEGSKA (reference sequence). CDR3 length: 13 residues. This chain's CDR3 is CSARDRLRYGYTF. In nucleotides, the CDR3 is TGCAGTGCTAGAGATAGGCTACGGTATGGCTACACCTTC.

This clonotype came up many times. The J gene is TRBJ2-7, the V gene TRBV12-3 or TRBV12-4; 9 positions agree with TRBD2. The V gene end was trimmed by 5 bases and the J gene end by 3 bases; junction bases not matched to a gene: 5. The CDR3 extends over 14 amino acids. This chain's CDR3 is CASSGRSGGYEQYF. The CDR3 region has the DNA TGTGCCAGCAGTGGACGTAGCGGGGGCTACGAGCAGTACTTC.

This clonotype showed up many times. The chain uses TRBV5-1 and TRBJ2-7; 9 positions agree with TRBD2. CDR1 and CDR2 (germline): SGHRS, YFSETQ. With 4 bases clipped from V and 1 base from J, the junction kept 6 bases outside the gene matches. The CDR3 runs 15 residues. CDR3 coding DNA: TGCGCCAGCAGCCCCCAAGCGGGGGGTTCCTACGAGCAGTACTTC. Its translation is CASSPQAGGSYEQYF.

The chain carries TRBV18 and TRBJ2-1; D is uncertain. This CDR3 contains 17 residues. Germline-derived CDR1 and CDR2 are KGHSH and LQKENI. V was cut by 0 bases and J by 4 bases, with 16 bases left in between. DNA for the CDR3: TGTGCCAGCTCACCACCGGAGCGACCCAGAGGATACAATGAGCAGTTCTTC. Its protein product is CASSPPERPRGYNEQFF.

This clonotype was counted ten times or more. The CDR3 DNA sequence: TGTGCCAGCAGCTTGTCAGGGGGCAACGGGGAGCTGTTTTTT. The encoded protein is CASSLSGGNGELFF. The J gene is TRBJ2-2, the V gene TRBV11-2, with 8 nucleotides matching TRBD1. The CDR3 loop spans 14 amino acids. V shed 3 bases and J 7 bases; nucleotides not matched to a gene: 4. Germline loops: CDR1 SGHAT, CDR2 FQNNGV.

This clonotype was detected many times. This chain connects TRBV21-1 to TRBJ2-3; the table's TRBD2 call for D was not verified on the DNA. TRBV21-1 is a pseudogene. The CDR3 runs to 18 residues. The CDR3: CASSKESSGSGPTDTQYF. The CDR3, as DNA: TGTGCCAGCAGCAAAGAGTCTAGCGGGAGTGGGCCCACAGATACGCAGTATTTT.